The present T cell receptor (beta chain) was sequenced within a study of blood T cell repertoires in COVID-19 (dated by TCRdb to 2020 to 2021). Background for the entire study: The collaborator samples originated in the United States, Italy and Spain and spanned the acute and convalescent phases of COVID-19. The material from the prospective study consisted of cDNA or gDNA derived from T cells, B-cell-depleted T cells, or PBMCs. The repertoires were released in a freely available public database intended as a resource for research on the immune response to SARS-CoV-2. Samples came from the ongoing ImmuneRACE study (first 160 participants) plus 1,254 subjects from 6 global collaborators. A de-identified subject ID, COVID-19 status, age in years and sex were almost always included in the sample metadata. Where available, HLA class I and class II types were taken from metadata supplied by the sample provider and were not determined by assay-based typing. Subjects who had been exposed to COVID-19, were actively infected with it, or had recovered from it provided the deeply sampled blood TCRbeta repertoires that made up the dataset. The study at large found these results: The amount of clinical and demographic metadata varied by source and participant and was provided uncurated.

On this clone itself: The antigen it binds to is not known. The sample holds no much larger clone one base away, and base qualities are not on file.

Per the germline V gene (reference sequence), GTSNPN is the CDR1 and SVGIG is the CDR2. The germline ends are 11 bases apart after V is trimmed by 7 bases and J by 2 bases. The CDR3 sequence holds 12 residues, the cysteine and phenylalanine included. Left in the record is the CDR3 DNA by itself, 36 bases read in frame from the first base. TCRbeta CDR3 regions were amplified from genomic DNA using the immunoSEQ Assay, a bias-controlled multiplex PCR. In the source study's methods: Within the assay, amplification of reference gene primers was used to estimate how many nucleated cells each sample contained. To quantify the absolute abundance of each unique TCRbeta CDR3 rearrangement, sequence reads were collapsed and filtered. For each sample, productive Simpson clonality was calculated as the square root of Simpson's diversity index over productive rearrangements. Drawn from immuneACCESS, this table holds only the in-frame rearrangements with V and J called that TCRdb kept. Clones are partly lost; checked studies trace under half to an unresolved V gene and leave the rest unexplained. V, J and clone size are those of that table, while D and trimming were read from the DNA. This sample holds roughly 190,000 clones; nearly 90% were observed only once. The top ten clones comprise 20% to 25% of the sample.

The collaborating institutions used their own protocols to collect whole blood in K2EDTA tubes. For TCRbeta analysis, collaborators shipped samples in one of three forms: frozen whole blood, isolated PBMCs, or DNA extracted from either of those sample types. This sequence uses TRBV30 and TRBJ1-2, and TRBD1 may be the D gene, going by 5 matching bases. This sequence was found in a man aged 60 to 69 with active or convalescent COVID-19. Material: peripheral blood. The CDR3 is CAFNQGNYGYTF. The DNA sequence follows: TGTGCCTTCAATCAGGGCAACTATGGCTACACCTTC.